A selection of T cell receptor beta chains follows, all from one sample in a study of T cell responses to AZD1222 COVID-19 vaccine. The protocol was immunoSEQ multiplex PCR, while the TCRdb copy is restricted to in-frame clones and leaves out a portion. The sample consists of roughly 150,000 clones, about nine tenths of them appearing once. Sample: peripheral blood, taken 28 days after the second AZD1222 dose. The origin of the receptors is an adult who received the AZD1222 COVID-19 vaccine. The CDR3 runs from the conserved cysteine through the conserved F or W. Each record gives: J gene, D gene, V gene, clone size, CDR3 protein, CDR3 DNA. The D gene is left open where the match is weak. Size is omitted from some rows. Given values are once, few, many or a class for expanded clones.

TRBJ2-2,NA,TRBV6-4,NA,CASPRGGELFF,TGTGCCAGTCCCAGGGGCGGGGAGCTGTTTTTT
TRBJ1-1,NA,TRBV2,NA,CASSDLGRFSEAFF,TGTGCCAGCAGTGACTTGGGCAGGTTTTCTGAAGCTTTCTTT
TRBJ1-1,NA,TRBV7-9,NA,CASSQAGTEAFF,TGTGCCAGCAGCCAGGCGGGGACTGAAGCTTTCTTT
TRBJ2-7,NA,TRBV19,NA,CASSNRHEQYF,TGTGCCAGTAGCAACCGCCACGAGCAGTACTTC
TRBJ1-2,NA,TRBV25-1,NA,CASSEYRRERDGYTF,TGTGCCAGCAGTGAATATAGAAGAGAGAGGGATGGCTACACCTTC
TRBJ2-7,TRBD2,TRBV3-1/TRBV3-2,NA,CASSRSSGSQYEQYF,TGTGCCAGCAGTCGATCTAGCGGGAGTCAATACGAGCAGTACTTC
TRBJ2-1,NA,TRBV6-2/TRBV6-3,once,CASSYINEQFF,TGTGCCAGCAGTTATATCAATGAGCAGTTCTTC
TRBJ1-4,TRBD1,TRBV2,NA,CASSVDRGREKLFF,TGTGCCAGCAGTGTGGACAGGGGGAGGGAAAAACTGTTTTTT
TRBJ2-5,TRBD2,TRBV3-1/TRBV3-2,NA,CASSQNRAGDGETQYF,TGTGCCAGCAGCCAAAATAGAGCGGGAGATGGAGAGACCCAGTACTTC
TRBJ1-6,NA,TRBV19,NA,CASSPPDRYNSPLHF,TGTGCCAGTAGTCCACCGGACCGCTATAATTCACCCCTCCACTTT
TRBJ2-1,NA,TRBV14,NA,CASNPTPSPYNEQFF,TGTGCCAGCAACCCCACCCCCAGTCCCTACAATGAGCAGTTCTTC
TRBJ2-5,NA,TRBV9,NA,CASSEGRTQYF,TGTGCCAGCAGCGAGGGGAGGACTCAGTACTTC
TRBJ1-6,TRBD1,TRBV27,NA,CASSFRTGPFSLHF,TGTGCCAGCAGTTTTCGGACAGGCCCTTTTTCCCTCCACTTT
TRBJ2-7,TRBD1,TRBV13,once,CASSPGQGYEQYF,TGTGCCAGCAGCCCGGGACAGGGTTACGAGCAGTACTTC
TRBJ1-3,NA,TRBV10-1,once,CASSQANSGNTIYF,TGCGCCAGCTCCCAGGCCAACTCTGGAAACACCATATATTTT
TRBJ1-1,NA,TRBV5-1,NA,CASSSRGAGRVANTEAFF,TGCGCCAGCAGCTCCCGAGGGGCAGGGCGGGTCGCCAACACTGAAGCTTTCTTT
TRBJ1-2,NA,TRBV5-4,NA,CASSYPGPNYGYTF,TGTGCCAGCAGCTATCCGGGTCCCAACTATGGCTACACCTTC
TRBJ1-6,TRBD1,TRBV19,NA,CASSIPDREGYNSPLHF,TGTGCCAGTAGTATCCCCGACAGGGAGGGTTATAATTCACCCCTCCACTTT
TRBJ2-5,NA,TRBV12-3/TRBV12-4,NA,CASAGQETQYF,TGTGCCTCGGCAGGGCAAGAGACCCAGTACTTC
TRBJ1-6,TRBD1,TRBV15,once,CATSRDPAGGGSPLHF,TGTGCCACCAGCAGAGATCCCGCAGGGGGAGGTTCACCCCTCCACTTT
TRBJ1-5,TRBD1,TRBV18,NA,CASSPPNRGAQPQHF,TGTGCCAGCTCACCACCGAACAGGGGAGCACAGCCCCAGCATTTT
TRBJ1-6,NA,TRBV5-1,NA,CASSLEGPGGSPLHF,TGCGCCAGCAGCTTGGAGGGGCCGGGCGGTTCACCCCTCCACTTT
TRBJ2-7,TRBD1,TRBV19,NA,CASSGPTGGYEQYF,TGTGCCAGTAGTGGCCCCACAGGGGGCTACGAGCAGTACTTC
TRBJ2-3,NA,TRBV19,NA,CASSIGRGVTDTQYF,TGTGCCAGTAGTATAGGGAGGGGTGTCACAGATACGCAGTATTTT
TRBJ2-5,TRBD2,TRBV14,NA,CASSAPSLREGQETQYF,TGTGCCAGCAGCGCCCCATCCTTGCGGGAGGGGCAAGAGACCCAGTACTTC
TRBJ2-3,NA,TRBV10-3,NA,CAISVQGTDTQYF,TGTGCCATCAGTGTGCAGGGGACAGATACGCAGTATTTT
TRBJ2-1,NA,TRBV19,NA,CASSPEHYKNEQFF,TGTGCCAGTAGTCCGGAACACTATAAGAATGAGCAGTTCTTC
TRBJ1-2,NA,TRBV24-1,NA,CATSKAEGLIYGYTF,TGTGCCACCAGTAAAGCGGAGGGCTTAATCTATGGCTACACCTTC
TRBJ2-2,NA,TRBV7-9,NA,CASGLTSVNTGELFF,TGTGCCAGCGGGTTGACATCCGTCAACACCGGGGAGCTGTTTTTT
TRBJ2-7,NA,TRBV19,NA,CASSIIGSYEQYF,TGTGCCAGTAGTATAATAGGCTCCTACGAGCAGTACTTC
TRBJ2-2,TRBD1,TRBV19,NA,CASTPDRGAGELFF,TGTGCCAGTACCCCCGACAGGGGCGCCGGGGAGCTGTTTTTT
TRBJ1-2,NA,TRBV18,NA,CASSPPNGQGSYTF,TGTGCCAGCTCACCACCGAACGGACAAGGGAGCTACACCTTC
TRBJ2-3,TRBD1,TRBV7-9,NA,CASSLASTGGRTDTQYF,TGTGCCAGCAGCTTAGCGTCAACAGGGGGCAGGACAGATACGCAGTATTTT
TRBJ2-3,NA,TRBV7-9,NA,CASSTTIYTDTQYF,TGTGCCAGCAGCACTACTATATACACAGATACGCAGTATTTT
TRBJ2-7,NA,TRBV28,once,CASSYQGSYEQYF,TGTGCCAGCAGTTATCAGGGATCCTACGAGCAGTACTTC
TRBJ1-4,NA,TRBV7-8,once,CASSLGVGHGEKLFF,TGTGCCAGCAGCCTGGGGGTAGGGCATGGTGAAAAACTGTTTTTT
TRBJ2-1,TRBD2,TRBV19,NA,CASSRGLAGVPSYNEQFF,TGTGCCAGTAGTAGGGGACTAGCGGGAGTCCCCTCCTACAATGAGCAGTTCTTC
TRBJ1-2,TRBD1,TRBV6-5,once,CATKRTGRDGYTF,TGTGCCACCAAAAGGACAGGGAGGGATGGCTACACCTTC
TRBJ1-1,TRBD1,TRBV6-5,NA,CASTGGGTEAFF,TGTGCCAGCACAGGGGGGGGAACTGAAGCTTTCTTT
TRBJ1-5,NA,TRBV4-3,NA,CASSRRLEGDQPQHF,TGCGCCAGCAGCCGAAGGCTTGAGGGGGATCAGCCCCAGCATTTT
TRBJ1-6,TRBD1,TRBV7-2,NA,CASKGDSGGINSPLHF,TGTGCCAGCAAGGGGGACAGTGGGGGCATTAATTCACCCCTCCACTTT
TRBJ1-5,NA,TRBV6-2/TRBV6-3,NA,CASSLFIPGQPQHF,TGTGCCAGCAGTTTATTTATCCCCGGTCAGCCCCAGCATTTT
TRBJ2-5,NA,TRBV14,NA,CASSQDRGSGQETQYF,TGTGCCAGCAGCCAAGATCGGGGGAGCGGGCAAGAGACCCAGTACTTC
TRBJ2-3,NA,TRBV11-1,NA,CASSLGTPSNTQYF,TGTGCCAGCAGCTTAGGGACACCTTCAAATACGCAGTATTTT
TRBJ1-5,TRBD1,TRBV19,NA,CASRYRGGQPQHF,TGTGCCAGTAGATACAGGGGCGGTCAGCCCCAGCATTTT
TRBJ1-1,NA,TRBV5-1,NA,CASSLEGVNTEAFF,TGCGCCAGCAGCTTGGAAGGGGTGAACACTGAAGCTTTCTTT
TRBJ2-2,NA,TRBV7-9,NA,CASSLSAGTGELFF,TGTGCCAGCAGCTTATCGGCGGGGACCGGGGAGCTGTTTTTT
TRBJ1-1,NA,TRBV27,NA,CASSFLGGDRRAFF,TGTGCCAGCAGTTTTCTAGGCGGGGACCGAAGAGCTTTCTTT
TRBJ1-6,NA,TRBV6-1,NA,CASSASMEDRNSPLHF,TGTGCCAGCAGTGCGTCAATGGAAGATAGGAATTCACCCCTCCACTTT
TRBJ1-1,NA,TRBV5-8,NA,CASSFDSTEAFF,TGTGCCAGCAGCTTCGACAGCACTGAAGCTTTCTTT